This TCR beta chain was captured by sequencing in a study of blood T cell repertoires in COVID-19. The J segment lost 5 bases and the V segment lost 4 bases, leaving 3 bases of the junction unmatched. Per germline, CDR1 SGHTS and CDR2 YDEGEE. CDR3 size: 13 residues. Sequencing was performed with immunoSEQ multiplex PCR; in TCRdb, only in-frame clones are kept and a portion is missing. This table holds approximately 140,000 clones, 84% found once. This TCR was recovered from a human donor in a cohort sampled during active COVID-19. This chain connects TRBV5-8 to TRBJ2-3, with 8 bases that match TRBD2. The sequencing sample was made of peripheral blood. CDR3 region: CASSLSGGDTQYF. DNA of the CDR3: TGTGCCAGCAGCCTCAGCGGGGGAGATACGCAGTATTTT.